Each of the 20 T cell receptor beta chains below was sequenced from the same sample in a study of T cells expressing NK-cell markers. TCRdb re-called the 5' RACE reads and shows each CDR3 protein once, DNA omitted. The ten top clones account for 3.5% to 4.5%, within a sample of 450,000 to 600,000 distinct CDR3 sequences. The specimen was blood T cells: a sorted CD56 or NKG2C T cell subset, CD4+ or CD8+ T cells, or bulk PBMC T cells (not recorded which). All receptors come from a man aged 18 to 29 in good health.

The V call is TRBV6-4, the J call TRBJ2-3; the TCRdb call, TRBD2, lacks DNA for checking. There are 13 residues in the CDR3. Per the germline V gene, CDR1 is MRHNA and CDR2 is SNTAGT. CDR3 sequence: CASSVALTDTQYF.

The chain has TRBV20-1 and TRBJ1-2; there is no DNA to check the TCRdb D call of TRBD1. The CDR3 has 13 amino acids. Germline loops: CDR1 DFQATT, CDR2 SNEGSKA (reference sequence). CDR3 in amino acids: CSANPGGVFGYTF.

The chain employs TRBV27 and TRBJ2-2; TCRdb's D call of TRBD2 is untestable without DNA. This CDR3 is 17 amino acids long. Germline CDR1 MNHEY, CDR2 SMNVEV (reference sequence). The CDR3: CASTRTSGRARTGELFF.

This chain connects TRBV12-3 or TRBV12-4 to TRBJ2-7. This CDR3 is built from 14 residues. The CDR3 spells CASSLSGKPNEQYF.

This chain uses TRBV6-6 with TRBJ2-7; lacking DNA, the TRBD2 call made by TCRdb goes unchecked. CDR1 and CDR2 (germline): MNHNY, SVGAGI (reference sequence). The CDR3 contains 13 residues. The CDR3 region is CASNPGLSYEQYF.

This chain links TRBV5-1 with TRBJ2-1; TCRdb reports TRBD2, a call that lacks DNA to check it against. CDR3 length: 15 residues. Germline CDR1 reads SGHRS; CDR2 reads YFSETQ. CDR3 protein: CASSPVAGMFNEQFF.

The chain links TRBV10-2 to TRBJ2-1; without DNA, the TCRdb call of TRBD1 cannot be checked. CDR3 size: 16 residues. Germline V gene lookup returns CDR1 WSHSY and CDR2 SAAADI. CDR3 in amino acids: CASSESPGTGGNEQFF.

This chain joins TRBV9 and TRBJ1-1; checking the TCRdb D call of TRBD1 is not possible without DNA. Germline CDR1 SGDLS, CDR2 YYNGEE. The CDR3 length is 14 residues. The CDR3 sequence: CASSVEVGQGAAFF.

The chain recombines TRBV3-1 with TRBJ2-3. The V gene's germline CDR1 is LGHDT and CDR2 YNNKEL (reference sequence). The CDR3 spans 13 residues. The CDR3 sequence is CASSPELARPQYF.

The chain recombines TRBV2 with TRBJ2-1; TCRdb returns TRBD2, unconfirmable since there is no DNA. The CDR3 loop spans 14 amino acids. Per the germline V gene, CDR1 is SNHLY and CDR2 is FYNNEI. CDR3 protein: CASKLLAVVHEQFF.

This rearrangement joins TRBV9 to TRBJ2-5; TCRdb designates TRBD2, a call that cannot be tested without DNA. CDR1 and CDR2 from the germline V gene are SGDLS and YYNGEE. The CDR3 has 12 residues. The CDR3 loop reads CASGSLQETQYF. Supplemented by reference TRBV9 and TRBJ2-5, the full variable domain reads DSGVTQTPKHLITATGQRVTLRCSPRSGDLSVYWYQQSLDQGLQFLIQYYNGEERAKGNILERFSAQQFPDLHSELNLSSLELGDSALYFCASGSLQETQYFGPGTRLLVL.

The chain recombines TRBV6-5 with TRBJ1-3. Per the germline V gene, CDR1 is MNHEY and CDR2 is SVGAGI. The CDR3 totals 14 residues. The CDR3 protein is CASSLTSTGNTIYF.

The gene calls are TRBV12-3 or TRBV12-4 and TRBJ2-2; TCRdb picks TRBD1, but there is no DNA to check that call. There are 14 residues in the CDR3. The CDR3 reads CASSGQGDTGELFF.

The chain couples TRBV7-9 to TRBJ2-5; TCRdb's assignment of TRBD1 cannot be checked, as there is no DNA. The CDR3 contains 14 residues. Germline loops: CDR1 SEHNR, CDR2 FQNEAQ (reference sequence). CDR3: CASSSRWDSETQYF.

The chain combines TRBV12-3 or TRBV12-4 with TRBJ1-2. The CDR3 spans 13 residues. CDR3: CASSFRRFRSYTF.

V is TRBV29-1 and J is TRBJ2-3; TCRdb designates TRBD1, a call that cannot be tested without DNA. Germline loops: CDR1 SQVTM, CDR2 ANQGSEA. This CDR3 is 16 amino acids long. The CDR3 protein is CSVDFPGGHRTDTQYF.

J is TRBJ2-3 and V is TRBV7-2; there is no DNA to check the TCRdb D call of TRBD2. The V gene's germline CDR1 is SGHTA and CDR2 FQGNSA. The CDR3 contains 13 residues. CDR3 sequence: CASSPRLAHTQYF.

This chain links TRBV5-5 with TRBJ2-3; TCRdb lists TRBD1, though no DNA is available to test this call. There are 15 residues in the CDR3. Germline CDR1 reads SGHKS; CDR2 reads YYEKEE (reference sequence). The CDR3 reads CASSPDAGTGWTQYF.

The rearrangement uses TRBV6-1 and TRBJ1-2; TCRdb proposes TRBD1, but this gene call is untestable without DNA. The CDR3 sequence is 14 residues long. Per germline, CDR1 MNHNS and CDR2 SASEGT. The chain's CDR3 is CASSEQTGSYGYTF.

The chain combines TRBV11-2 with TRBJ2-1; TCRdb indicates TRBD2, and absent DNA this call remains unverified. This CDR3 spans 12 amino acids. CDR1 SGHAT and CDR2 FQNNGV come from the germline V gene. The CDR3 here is CASSTSLNEQFF.